This TCR beta chain was recorded in a study of blood T cells in healthy people across ages. Overall study results and limits: One million T cells yielded diversity estimates that were considered underestimates.

Regarding this clonotype: Its specificity is unknown.

A second about 7 to 11 cycle PCR used barcoded and J-beta primers. MiXCR, applied by TCRdb to the 5' RACE reads, yields one record per CDR3 protein. The repertoire has 650,000 to 800,000 distinct CDR3 sequences, 40% to 50% of them found once; the top ten carry around 21%. What was sequenced was blood. The TCR originated in a man aged 55 to 70 in good health.

The CDR3 nucleotides read TGCAGTGCTAGAGATAATGGGGCGGGGGGGTCCTACAATGAGCAGTTCTTC. It codes for CSARDNGAGGSYNEQFF. The chain has TRBV20-1 and TRBJ2-1, with TRBD2 matching over 9 bases. This CDR3 is 17 amino acids long. The V gene end was trimmed by 0 bases and the J gene end by 1 base; junction bases not matched to a gene: 7. Germline assignment: CDR1 DFQATT and CDR2 SNEGSKA (reference sequence).